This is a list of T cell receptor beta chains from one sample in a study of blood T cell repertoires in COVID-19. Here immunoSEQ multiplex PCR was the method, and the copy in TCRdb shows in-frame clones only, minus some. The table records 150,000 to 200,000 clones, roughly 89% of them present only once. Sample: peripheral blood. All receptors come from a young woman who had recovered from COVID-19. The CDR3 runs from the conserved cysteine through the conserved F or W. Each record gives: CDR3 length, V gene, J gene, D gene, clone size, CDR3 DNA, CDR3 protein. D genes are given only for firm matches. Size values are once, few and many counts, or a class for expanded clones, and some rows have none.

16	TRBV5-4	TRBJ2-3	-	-	TGTGCCAGCAGCCCGGACGGGACAAGAGACACAGATACGCAGTATTTT	CASSPDGTRDTDTQYF
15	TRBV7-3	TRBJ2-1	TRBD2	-	TGTGCCAGCAGCCCCCGGTCAGCGGGGAACAATGAGCAGTTCTTC	CASSPRSAGNNEQFF
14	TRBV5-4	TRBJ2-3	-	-	TGTGCCAGCAGCACCCGGGGAGCGGGAGATACGCAGTATTTT	CASSTRGAGDTQYF
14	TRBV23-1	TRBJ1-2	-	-	TGCGCCAGCAGTCAACCCCCCCCAGGGCGTGGCTACACCTTC	CASSQPPPGRGYTF
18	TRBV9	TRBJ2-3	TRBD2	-	TGTGCCAGCAACAGCCGACTAGCGGGCTCCGGCCGGCTCGGTACGCAGTATTTT	CASNSRLAGSGRLGTQYF
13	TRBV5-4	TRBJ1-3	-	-	TGTGCCAGCAGCTTGGGGGCTCGGAACACCATATATTTT	CASSLGARNTIYF
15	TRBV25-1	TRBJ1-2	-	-	TGTGCCAGCAGTGACGCCGGGGCAGGGGACTATGGCTACACCTTC	CASSDAGAGDYGYTF
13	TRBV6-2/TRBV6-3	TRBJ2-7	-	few	TGTGCCAGCAGTCAAGGAGGTCCCTACGAGCAGTACTTC	CASSQGGPYEQYF
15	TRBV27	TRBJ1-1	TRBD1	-	TGTGCCAGCAGTACCTCAGGGGGAGCCTTCACTGAAGCTTTCTTT	CASSTSGGAFTEAFF
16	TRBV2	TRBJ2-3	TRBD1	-	TGTGCTCCTCTCGATGCGGGACAGGGGGATACAGATACGCAGTATTTT	CAPLDAGQGDTDTQYF
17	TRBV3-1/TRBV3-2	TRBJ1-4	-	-	TGTGCCAGCAGCCAAGATCGGAGGGCGGCAACTAATGAAAAACTGTTTTTT	CASSQDRRAATNEKLFF
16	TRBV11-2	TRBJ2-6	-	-	TGTGCCAGCAGCTTAATCATTGGCCCTGGGGCCAACGTCCTGACTTTC	CASSLIIGPGANVLTF
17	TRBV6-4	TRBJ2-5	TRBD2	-	TGTGCCAGCAGTGACTCGAATGGCGGGAGGGCCGGGGAGACCCAGTACTTC	CASSDSNGGRAGETQYF
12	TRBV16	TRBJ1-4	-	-	TGTGCTTGGGGGCCGGATAATGAAAAACTGTTTTTT	CAWGPDNEKLFF
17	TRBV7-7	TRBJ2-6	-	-	TGTGCCAGCAGCGCCTTTACAGGGAGCTCTGGGGCCAACGTCCTGACTTTC	CASSAFTGSSGANVLTF
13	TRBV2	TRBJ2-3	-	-	TGTGCCAGCAGTCCGAGACAGACAGATACGCAGTATTTT	CASSPRQTDTQYF
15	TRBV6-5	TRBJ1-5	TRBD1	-	TGTGCCAGCAAATTGGACAGGGGGAGCAATCAGCCCCAGCATTTT	CASKLDRGSNQPQHF
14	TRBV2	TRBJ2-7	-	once	TGTGCCAGCAGCGTTAATATTAACTCCTACGAGCAGTACTTC	CASSVNINSYEQYF
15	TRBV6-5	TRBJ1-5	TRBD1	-	TGTGCCAGCAGGAGCCTGACAGGGTTCAATCAGCCCCAGCATTTT	CASRSLTGFNQPQHF
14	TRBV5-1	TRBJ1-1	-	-	TGCGCCAGCAGCTTGATGGGAGTGAACACTGAAGCTTTCTTT	CASSLMGVNTEAFF
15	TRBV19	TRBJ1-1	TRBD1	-	TGTGCCAGTAGCATCGCGGGACAGCAGAACACTGAAGCTTTCTTT	CASSIAGQQNTEAFF
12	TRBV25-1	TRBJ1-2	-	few	TGTGCCAGCAGTACGGCAGGGGCGGGCTACACCTTC	CASSTAGAGYTF
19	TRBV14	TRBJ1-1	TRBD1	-	TGTGCCAGCAGCCTAGAGGGGTCGGGACAGGGGTATTGGAACACTGAAGCTTTCTTT	CASSLEGSGQGYWNTEAFF
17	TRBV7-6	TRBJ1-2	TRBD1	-	TGTGCCAGCAGCCGAAGGGACAGGGAAGTTGCCAACTATGGCTACACCTTC	CASSRRDREVANYGYTF
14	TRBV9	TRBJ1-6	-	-	TGTGCCAGCAGCGCGGACACGTCAAATTCACCCCTCCACTTT	CASSADTSNSPLHF
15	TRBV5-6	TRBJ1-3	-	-	TGTGCCAGCAGCTTGGGGGGGCGCTCTGGAAACACCATATATTTT	CASSLGGRSGNTIYF
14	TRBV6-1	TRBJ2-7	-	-	TGTGCCAGCAGTGAAGTGGGGCCTTACTACGAGCAGTACTTC	CASSEVGPYYEQYF
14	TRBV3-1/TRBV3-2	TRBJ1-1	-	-	TGTGCCAGCAGCCAAGGACCCAGGGGCACTGAAGCTTTCTTT	CASSQGPRGTEAFF
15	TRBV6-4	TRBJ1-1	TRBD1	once	TGTGCCAGCAGTGAAGGACAGGGGCGCGGCACTGAAGCTTTCTTT	CASSEGQGRGTEAFF
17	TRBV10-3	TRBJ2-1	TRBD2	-	TGTGCCATCAGTGAGCCGATAGGACTAGGGCATGGCAATGAGCAGTTCTTC	CAISEPIGLGHGNEQFF
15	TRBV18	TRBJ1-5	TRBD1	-	TGTGCCAGCTCCCGCACAGGGGACGGCAATCAGCCCCAGCATTTT	CASSRTGDGNQPQHF